Sequencing of this TCR beta chain was carried out in a study of shared clonotypes between healthy human individuals. Study-level information: Researchers assigned three CD4 naive, three CD4 memory, two CD8 naive and one CD8 memory plate to each donor.

Data came from immunoSEQ multiplex PCR; TCRdb stores just in-frame clones and leaves some out. The data hold approximately 1,000,000 clones, with approximately 77% observed a single time. This clone was recorded a few times. The CDR3 spans 14 residues. Germline V CDR1 and CDR2: SGHRS, YFSETQ. The J segment lost 6 bases and the V segment lost 4 bases, leaving 5 bases of the junction unmatched. The rearrangement links TRBV5-1 to TRBJ2-7, with 12 nucleotides matching TRBD2. The receptor was isolated from a man aged 18 to 29 in good health. Some clones in this sample may be carry-over from other donors' samples. Sequencing was carried out using memory CD4+ T cells from PBMCs. Subset: CD45RA-negative fraction. The DNA of the CDR3 is TGCGCCAGCAGCAAGACTAGCGGGAGTACCGAGCAGTACTTC. It encodes CASSKTSGSTEQYF.